This T cell receptor beta chain was sequenced for a study of blood T cells in healthy people across ages. The study, taken as a whole, reports: Estimates of total diversity, which came from one million sequenced T cells, were considered to be underestimates.

A word on this clonotype: The antigen remains unidentified.

The CDR3 is 15 residues long. Germline CDR1 reads MDHEN; CDR2 reads SYDVKM. The germline V and J ends were trimmed by 7 bases and 2 bases, with 12 bases remaining between them. Then a second PCR, running roughly 7 to 11 cycles, was carried out with a sample-barcoded 5' primer and a J-beta primer mix. TCRdb re-analysed the 5' RACE reads in MiXCR, keeping a single row per CDR3 protein. The table has around 1.5 million distinct CDR3 sequences, approximately 59% seen once. The sample was blood. This sequence joins TRBV28 and TRBJ2-6; tentatively, D is TRBD1 (6 bases). The TCR originated in a man aged 18-30 years in good health. In DNA form, the CDR3 reads TGTGCCAGCACTCTTTCAGGGGCTGGGGCCAACGTCCTGACTTTC. This gives the protein CASTLSGAGANVLTF.